These 18 T cell receptor beta chains share one sample of origin, sequenced in a study of beta chain features in type 1 diabetes. Study observations and caveats: For Type 1 diabetes patients, all four CD4+ subsets carried TCRB CDR3s that were moderately but significantly shorter.

No cognate antigen is known for these TCRs. Expressed TCRB transcripts got sequenced, as all isolated RNA was reverse transcribed. Only in-frame clones appear in the TCRdb table, and some are missing; sequencing was by immunoSEQ multiplex PCR. The sample records about 160,000 clones, about 9% being singletons. The sample consisted of central memory CD4+ T cells from blood. These receptors were collected from a young woman with type 1 diabetes.

The chain joins TRBV30 to TRBJ2-3, with 7 positions matching TRBD2. Trimming cost V 2 bases and J 6 bases; bases outside gene matches: 8. Germline V gene data show CDR1 as GTSNPN and CDR2 as SVGIG (reference sequence). The CDR3 has 14 amino acids. The CDR3 here is CAWSKLAVADTQYF. The CDR3 nucleotides are TGTGCCTGGAGTAAGCTAGCGGTGGCGGATACGCAGTATTTT.

This clone has just a few counts. The rearrangement joins TRBV13 to TRBJ2-3; 9 positions agree with TRBD2. J was trimmed by 5 bases and V by 5 bases; bases with no gene match: 14. Germline V gene lookup returns CDR1 PRHDT and CDR2 FYEKMQ (reference sequence). The CDR3 consists of 17 residues. The CDR3 loop reads CASSPGRGGGAEDTQYF. CDR3 nucleotides: TGTGCCAGCAGCCCAGGCCGTGGCGGGGGGGCGGAAGATACGCAGTATTTT.

This clone has a single count. The rearrangement links TRBV7-9 to TRBJ1-4, with TRBD1 matching over 9 bases. CDR3 length: 15 amino acids. With V trimmed by 1 base and J by 7 bases, 4 bases remained unmatched. The germline CDR1 and CDR2 sequences are SEHNR and FQNEAQ (reference sequence). The CDR3 spells CASSLGDRVGEKLFF. The CDR3 bases are TGTGCCAGCAGCTTAGGGGACAGGGTTGGTGAAAAACTGTTTTTT.

This clone was detected a few times. The chain joins TRBV5-1 to TRBJ2-1; 9 bases line up with TRBD2. The ends lost 4 bases at V and 8 bases at J; junction bases unmatched: 10. This CDR3 spans 15 amino acids. The V gene's germline CDR1 is SGHRS and CDR2 YFSETQ. CDR3 sequence reads: CASSQRAGGPDEQFF. In DNA form, the CDR3 reads TGCGCCAGCAGCCAACGAGCGGGAGGCCCCGATGAGCAGTTCTTC.

The genes are TRBV2 and TRBJ2-3, with TRBD1 identical over 9 bases. Trimming at V came to 6 bases and at J to 2 bases, leaving 6 bases not matched to a gene. The CDR3 covers 15 residues. Per the germline V gene, CDR1 is SNHLY and CDR2 is FYNNEI. The CDR3 region is CASSSGQGHTDTQYF. For the CDR3, the DNA is TGTGCCAGCAGCTCGGGACAGGGCCACACAGATACGCAGTATTTT. The variable domain in full, with the rest retrieved from reference TRBV2 and TRBJ2-3, is EPEVTQTPSHQVTQMGQEVILRCVPISNHLYFYWYRQILGQKVEFLVSFYNNEISEKSEIFDDQFSVERPDGSNFTLKIRSTKLEDSAMYFCASSSGQGHTDTQYFGPGTRLTVL.

The J gene is TRBJ1-2, the V gene TRBV5-6; 9 nucleotides line up with TRBD1. Germline V gene data show CDR1 as SGHDT and CDR2 as YYEEEE. CDR3 size: 13 residues. V was pared by 4 bases and J by 8 bases, with 6 bases of the junction left unmatched. CDR3 bases: TGTGCCAGCAGCGGGGGACAGGGTGAAGGCTACACCTTC. Translation gives CASSGGQGEGYTF. Looking up the rest from reference TRBV5-6 and TRBJ1-2 gives the full variable domain: DAGVTQSPTHLIKTRGQQVTLRCSPKSGHDTVSWYQQALGQGPQFIFQYYEEEERQRGNFPDRFSGHQFPNYSSELNVNALLLGDSALYLCASSGGQGEGYTFGSGTRLTVV.

Only a few counts were recorded for this clone. J is TRBJ2-5 and V is TRBV13, with 9 nucleotides matching TRBD2. Germline CDR1 is PRHDT and CDR2 is FYEKMQ (reference sequence). V dropped 4 bases and J dropped 1; count of bases not matched to a gene: 7. The CDR3 runs to 16 residues. CDR3 nucleotide sequence: TGTGCCAGCAGCTGGGCTAGCGGGGACTTCCAAGAGACCCAGTACTTC. Encoded protein: CASSWASGDFQETQYF.

The chain carries TRBV15 and TRBJ1-4; D unresolved. Germline V lookup: CDR1 LNHNV, CDR2 YYDKDF (reference sequence). The V and J ends lost 3 bases and 3 bases respectively, with 5 bases between them. The CDR3 runs to 13 residues. In DNA, the CDR3 is TGTGCCACCAGCAGGGGCCCTAATGAAAAACTGTTTTTT. Amino acid sequence: CATSRGPNEKLFF. Using reference TRBV15 and TRBJ1-4 for the parts outside the CDR3, the full variable domain is DAMVIQNPRYQVTQFGKPVTLSCSQTLNHNVMYWYQQKSSQAPKLLFHYYDKDFNNEADTPDNFQSRRPNTSFCFLDIRSPGLGDTAMYLCATSRGPNEKLFFGSGTQLSVL.

V gene TRBV29-1 combines with J gene TRBJ1-1; possible D gene TRBD1, 5 bases. The CDR3 is 13 residues long. V was shortened by 4 bases and J by 1 base, with 10 bases between the two germline ends. Germline CDR1 is SQVTM and CDR2 is ANQGSEA. The CDR3 loop reads CSVGGRGNTEAFF. The CDR3 coding sequence is TGCAGCGTTGGGGGTAGGGGGAACACTGAAGCTTTCTTT.

The CDR3 DNA reads as TGTGCCAGCAGTTACGGCTCTGCTTATAATTCACCCCTCCACTTT. Its protein product is CASSYGSAYNSPLHF. The rearrangement uses TRBV6-6 and TRBJ1-6; D not resolved. Germline values: CDR1 MNHNY, CDR2 SVGAGI (reference sequence). The CDR3 totals 15 residues. The V gene lost 2 bases and the J gene lost 4 bases, with 9 bases spanning the gap.

This clone was observed a handful of times. The J gene is TRBJ1-2, the V gene TRBV27; no reliable D call. The V gene lost 5 bases and the J gene lost 2 bases, with 12 bases spanning the gap. CDR1 is MNHEY and CDR2 is SMNVEV in the germline V gene (reference sequence). The CDR3 contains 14 residues. CDR3 nucleotides: TGTGCCAGCAGTCCCCGGGTCGGAAACTATGGCTACACCTTC. Protein sequence: CASSPRVGNYGYTF.

This clone turned up a few times. This chain joins TRBV10-3 and TRBJ2-1; 8 bases are shared with TRBD2. CDR1 and CDR2 from the germline V gene are ENHRY and SYGVKD. With 6 bases clipped from V and 4 bases from J, the junction kept 8 bases outside the gene matches. The CDR3 is made up of 15 amino acids. Here the CDR3 reads CAIRVAGSSYNEQFF. The DNA of the CDR3 is TGTGCCATCAGGGTAGCGGGATCGAGTTACAATGAGCAGTTCTTC.

This clone was detected a few times. V is TRBV5-1 and J is TRBJ2-1, with TRBD1 identical over 7 bases. The CDR3 spans 15 residues. After removal of 3 bases from V and 5 bases from J, the junction contained 8 bases not matched to a gene. The germline V gene encodes CDR1 SGHRS and CDR2 YFSETQ. In DNA form, the CDR3 reads TGCGCCAGCAGCTCTGGACAGGCCAGAGACAATGAGCAGTTCTTC. Amino acid sequence: CASSSGQARDNEQFF.

In its sample, this clone was seen a few times. This chain connects TRBV4-1 to TRBJ2-1; the match to TRBD2 covers 8 bases. V gave up 1 base and J gave up 4 bases; unmatched junction bases: 6. Germline lookup yields CDR1 MGHRA and CDR2 YSYEKL. The CDR3 is 16 amino acids. CDR3 region: CASSQGTSGHYNEQFF. The DNA for the CDR3 is TGCGCCAGCAGCCAAGGAACTAGCGGACATTACAATGAGCAGTTCTTC.

This chain connects TRBV18 to TRBJ2-3, with D maybe TRBD1 (5 bases). V lost 0 bases, J lost 4 bases, and 8 bases lay in between. From germline, CDR1 is KGHSH and CDR2 LQKENI. CDR3 length equals 14 residues. In DNA form, the CDR3 reads TGTGCCAGCTCACCACCGGTAGGGGCAGATACGCAGTATTTT. Its protein is CASSPPVGADTQYF.

For the CDR3, the DNA is TGTGCCAGCAGATTGGACAGGGGACTCGGAGGCTACACCTTC. It is translated as CASRLDRGLGGYTF. The chain is built from TRBV7-2 and TRBJ1-2, with TRBD1 identical over 9 bases. Germline V CDR1 and CDR2: SGHTA, FQGNSA. The CDR3 covers 14 residues. J was trimmed by 8 bases and V by 6 bases; bases with no gene match: 10.

The chain links TRBV19 to TRBJ1-2, with 12 bases that match TRBD1. This CDR3 spans 18 amino acids. Germline values: CDR1 LNHDA, CDR2 SQIVND (reference sequence). Trimming removed 4 bases from V and 0 bases from J; junction bases left unmatched: 9. CDR3 loop: CASSTAGTGGLSNYGYTF. For the CDR3, the DNA is TGTGCCAGTAGTACCGCCGGGACAGGGGGCCTTTCTAACTATGGCTACACCTTC.

The chain employs TRBV6-5 and TRBJ2-1; D might be TRBD1 (5 bases). This CDR3 has 13 amino acids. Germline V gene sequence: CDR1 MNHEY, CDR2 SVGAGI. The V and J ends lost 7 bases and 4 bases respectively, with 11 bases between them. DNA for the CDR3: TGTGCCAGCATGCTGGGGCCTTACAATGAGCAGTTCTTC. Translation: CASMLGPYNEQFF.